These T cell receptor beta chains were read from a single sample in a study of T cells in narcolepsy. Data came from immunoSEQ multiplex PCR; TCRdb stores just in-frame clones and leaves some out. Among fewer than 35,000 clones listed, approximately 85% were seen once. Sequencing was done on a sample of CD45RA- memory CD4+ T cells from PBMCs. These receptors all come from a human donor with narcolepsy. The CDR3 runs from the conserved cysteine through the conserved F or W. Fields, in order: V gene, J gene, D gene, clone size, CDR3 DNA, CDR3 protein. A D gene is named only where the DNA matches it firmly. Clone size, where shown, is once, few, many, or a class for clones that have expanded.

TRBV5-4	TRBJ2-7	-	once	TGTGCCAGCAGCTTCGACTTTTACGAGCAGTACTTC	CASSFDFYEQYF
TRBV28	TRBJ2-7	-	-	TGTGCCAGCAGGACAGCCGTGGTACGCGAGCAGTACTTC	CASRTAVVREQYF
TRBV4-3	TRBJ1-3	-	-	TGCGCCAGCAGCCAGACCAGCTCTGGAAACACCATATATTTT	CASSQTSSGNTIYF
TRBV28	TRBJ1-2	-	-	TGTGCCAGCAGCAACAACGGGGCGGCAGCTAACTATGGCTACACCTTC	CASSNNGAAANYGYTF
TRBV6-1	TRBJ2-7	-	-	TGTGCCAGCCGAAACACAGGGCACGCATTAGACGAGCAGTACTTC	CASRNTGHALDEQYF
TRBV29-1	TRBJ1-5	TRBD1	-	TGCAGCGTTGTTCCAGGGGGCCTCAATCAGCCCCAGCATTTT	CSVVPGGLNQPQHF
TRBV5-4	TRBJ1-2	-	-	TGTGCCAGCAGCCAAGATCGAATATGGGACGGACGCTATGGCTACACCTTC	CASSQDRIWDGRYGYTF
TRBV11-2	TRBJ1-1	-	-	TGTGCCAGCAGCTTGAGTAACACTGAAGCTTTCTTT	CASSLSNTEAFF
TRBV14	TRBJ2-5	TRBD2	-	TGTGCCAGCAGCCAAGCGATACCGGGACTAGCGGGCTTCCAAGAGACCCAGTACTTC	CASSQAIPGLAGFQETQYF
TRBV6-5	TRBJ2-7	-	once	TGTGCCAGCTCTCTCCGGGGGCGGCCCGAGCAGTACTTC	CASSLRGRPEQYF
TRBV28	TRBJ1-2	TRBD1	-	TGTGCCAGCAGTGAGTACAGGGGGAGGAACTATGGCTACACCTTC	CASSEYRGRNYGYTF
TRBV7-2	TRBJ2-7	-	-	TGTGCCAGCAGCTTAAATGAGGGTGGCGAGCAGTACTTC	CASSLNEGGEQYF
TRBV28	TRBJ1-2	-	-	TGTGCCAGCACCGCAGGGGACCGATGGATAGACTATGGCTACACCTTC	CASTAGDRWIDYGYTF
TRBV7-3	TRBJ2-3	-	few	TGTGCCAGCAGCTTAGGAGCTAGCACAGATACGCAGTATTTT	CASSLGASTDTQYF
TRBV11-2	TRBJ1-2	-	-	TGTGCCAGCAGCCCGATCAGGGGCTCCTATGGCTACACCTTC	CASSPIRGSYGYTF
TRBV5-6	TRBJ2-3	-	-	TGTGCCAGCAGCTTGGACCGAAGAGGTACGCAGTATTTT	CASSLDRRGTQYF
TRBV15	TRBJ2-7	TRBD2	-	TGTGCCACCAGCCGCGGGGGACTAGCAACCTACGAGCAGTACTTC	CATSRGGLATYEQYF
TRBV11-3	TRBJ2-7	-	-	TGTGCCAGCAGCTTAGATAATTACGAGCAGTACTTC	CASSLDNYEQYF
TRBV5-4	TRBJ1-1	-	-	TGTGCCAGCACCTTAGGAGGGGATACTGAAGCTTTCTTT	CASTLGGDTEAFF
TRBV6-1	TRBJ2-7	-	once	TGCCTAACAGTTAGCTCCTACGAGCAGTACTTC	CLTVSSYEQYF
TRBV6-1	TRBJ1-2	TRBD1	-	TGTGCCAGCAGTAGGCCGGGACAGGGCTTCGATGGCTACACCTTC	CASSRPGQGFDGYTF
TRBV13	TRBJ2-1	TRBD2	-	TGTGCCAGCAGCCACGGGGGGAGGGAGTACAATGAGCAGTTCTTC	CASSHGGREYNEQFF
TRBV9	TRBJ2-3	TRBD2	-	TGTGCCAGCAGCGTAACCCAAGCGGGGGGGCTTGATACGCAGTATTTT	CASSVTQAGGLDTQYF
TRBV7-9	TRBJ2-7	-	-	TGTGCCAGCAGCTTAACCGGGACTATAAAGGGGGACGAGCAGTACTTC	CASSLTGTIKGDEQYF
TRBV5-4	TRBJ1-4	-	-	TGTGCCAGCAGCTTGAATAGGGGGGCGGAAATTGAAAAACTGTTTTTT	CASSLNRGAEIEKLFF
TRBV7-2	TRBJ2-7	-	-	TGTGCCAGCAGCTACGAGAGTTTCTACGAGCAGTACTTC	CASSYESFYEQYF
TRBV7-2	TRBJ1-2	TRBD1	-	TGTGCCAGCAGCTCCGGACAGGGGGGGTATGGCTACACCTTC	CASSSGQGGYGYTF
TRBV19	TRBJ1-5	-	-	TGTGCCAGTAGTATCCAAATTGCAGGGAACCAGCATTTT	CASSIQIAGNQHF
TRBV7-2	TRBJ2-5	TRBD1	-	TGTGCCAGCAGCCGGGACAGGCAAGAGACCCAGTACTTC	CASSRDRQETQYF
TRBV23-1	TRBJ1-4	-	-	TGCGCCAGCAGTCGGGCAGGATTCACAACTAATGAAAAACTGTTTTTT	CASSRAGFTTNEKLFF
TRBV5-6	TRBJ1-4	-	-	TGTGCCAGCAGCCGACCCTCTGTAGAGAAACTGTTTTTT	CASSRPSVEKLFF
TRBV27	TRBJ1-3	-	few	TGTGCCAGCAGTTCCGGGGCGTTCTCTGGAAACACCATATATTTT	CASSSGAFSGNTIYF
TRBV19	TRBJ2-3	-	-	TGTGCCAGTAGTGGGAGCGAGTCTAGCACAGATACGCAGTATTTT	CASSGSESSTDTQYF